This section outlines one T cell receptor beta chain sequence together with its context. Which antigen it targets is not known. Per-nucleotide qualities are absent, and no much larger clonotype sits a single base away. The sample belongs to a study of blood T cell repertoires in COVID-19 (dated by TCRdb to about 2020). Some background on the complete study: The collaborator samples originated in the United States, Italy and Spain and spanned the acute and convalescent phases of COVID-19. Sample metadata almost always included a de-identified subject ID, COVID-19 status, age in years and sex. HLA class I and class II types, where available, came from metadata supplied by the sample provider rather than from assay-based typing. Samples came from the ongoing ImmuneRACE study (first 160 participants) plus 1,254 subjects from 6 global collaborators. Deeply sampled blood TCRbeta repertoires from subjects exposed to, actively infected with, or recovered from COVID-19 were included in the dataset. The prospective study material was composed of cDNA or gDNA derived from T cells, B-cell-depleted T cells, or PBMCs. The repertoires were released in a freely available public database intended as a resource for research on the immune response to SARS-CoV-2.

TCRbeta CDR3 regions were amplified from genomic DNA by means of the immunoSEQ Assay, a bias-controlled multiplex PCR. The study's own analysis went as follows. Nucleated cell counts per sample were estimated from amplification of reference gene primers within the assay. Sequence reads were collapsed and filtered to measure the absolute abundance of every unique TCRbeta CDR3 rearrangement. Productive Simpson clonality was computed per sample as the square root of Simpson's diversity index over productive rearrangements. TCRdb mirrors the immuneACCESS table, restricted to in-frame sequences. Some clones are absent from its copies; in checked studies, under half trace to an unresolved V gene, and the reason for the others is unknown. The DNA was the basis for D and trimming; V, J and clone size are from that table. Across this sample there are some 360,000 clones, with about nine tenths seen only once. 0.85% to 1.3% of the sample is held by the ten biggest clonotypes.

Participants in the prospective study were enrolled through a virtual design, were aged roughly 18 to 95 years, and lived in fewer than 30 United States geographic areas. Cohort assignment in the prospective study relied on participant-reported clinical history from a screening survey and a study questionnaire. Exposed participants had been in contact with someone with a PCR-confirmed or clinician-diagnosed COVID-19 case within 2 weeks of study entry. In the prospective study, whole blood, serum and a nasopharyngeal or oropharyngeal swab were collected from each participant by mobile phlebotomists. Participants in the prospective study had the option to provide additional blood draws and questionnaires over an approximately two-month period. Before DNA extraction, prospective study blood samples were shipped either frozen or at room temperature. The V end loses 0 bases and the J end loses 4 bases, and a stretch of 16 bases separates them. The germline V gene sets CDR1 to SGDLS and CDR2 to YYNGEE. The CDR3 contains 16 residues, cysteine and phenylalanine counted. CDR3 DNA only is kept here, 48 bases in frame from base 1.

Overall results and qualifications from the work: Clinical and demographic metadata were provided uncurated, with the amount varying by source and participant.

The receptor comes from a woman aged 30 to 39 who had been exposed to COVID-19. The sample consisted of PBMCs or T cells enriched from blood (not recorded which). The chain links TRBV9 with TRBJ1-2; the D gene cannot be named for sure. The sequenced DNA is TGTGCCAGCAGCGTAGCTGCGGAAAGGGCGGGCTATGGCTACACCTTC. Translated, this is CASSVAAERAGYGYTF.